Following are 9 T cell receptor beta chains from one sample sequenced in a study of cytomegalovirus exposure and HLA in healthy donors. The PCR was carried out with 60 Vbeta primers and 13 Jbeta primers. Here immunoSEQ multiplex PCR was the method, and the copy in TCRdb shows in-frame clones only, minus some. The table has tens of thousands of clones, 55% to 70% seen once. Sequencing input: PBMCs. The origin of the receptors is a woman in her 50s in good health and CMV-seropositive.

The V gene is TRBV2, the J gene TRBJ2-5; 14 positions agree with TRBD2. Germline V gene data show CDR1 as SNHLY and CDR2 as FYNNEI. This CDR3 has 15 amino acids. The junction had 7 bases not matched to a gene; V was cut back by 6 bases and J by 7 bases. This CDR3 reads CASRGLAGVGGTQYF. The CDR3 coding sequence is TGTGCCAGCAGGGGACTAGCGGGGGTAGGAGGGACCCAGTACTTC.

The rearrangement uses TRBV2 and TRBJ2-5, with D tentatively TRBD1 (5 bases). The germline V gene has CDR1 SNHLY and CDR2 FYNNEI. The CDR3 has 15 amino acids. V lost 8 bases, J lost 4 bases, and 20 bases lay in between. The CDR3 DNA reads as TGTGCCAGCCGTCTCGGCGGAACTACAGGAGAGACCCAGTACTTC. Residues: CASRLGGTTGETQYF.

The chain employs TRBV18 and TRBJ2-7, with a weak D call TRBD1 (5 bases). This CDR3 region has 13 residues. CDR1 KGHSH and CDR2 LQKENI come from the germline V gene. The V gene lost 3 bases and the J gene lost 3 bases, with 9 bases spanning the gap. The CDR3 region is CASSPTTDYEQYF. In nucleotides, the CDR3 is TGTGCCAGCTCACCTACGACAGACTACGAGCAGTACTTC.

This sequence joins TRBV28 and TRBJ1-6; D is undetermined. This CDR3 is built from 14 residues. Per germline, CDR1 MDHEN and CDR2 SYDVKM. V was pared by 5 bases and J by 9 bases, with 14 bases between. This CDR3 is CASSLRYSGSPLHF. In DNA form, the CDR3 reads TGTGCCAGCAGTCTTCGCTATTCGGGTTCACCCCTCCACTTT.

The rearrangement joins TRBV6-1 to TRBJ1-2; D is ambiguous. The V and J ends lost 2 bases and 5 bases respectively, with 18 bases between them. This CDR3 is built from 16 residues. Germline V gene sequence: CDR1 MNHNS, CDR2 SASEGT. The CDR3 coding sequence is TGTGCCAGCAGTGAATGGGCACAGAGAAGGATTTATGGCTACACCTTC. Amino acid sequence: CASSEWAQRRIYGYTF.

This clone was observed a few times. The V gene is TRBV30, the J gene TRBJ2-5, with unresolved D. Between the trimmed V and J ends, which lost 0 bases and 5 bases, there was a span of 10 bases. Germline V lookup: CDR1 GTSNPN, CDR2 SVGIG (reference sequence). The CDR3 is made up of 13 amino acids. For the CDR3, the DNA is TGTGCCTGGAGTGTAGACCTGAGGGAGACCCAGTACTTC. Translated: CAWSVDLRETQYF.

The genes are TRBV7-3 and TRBJ2-5; a weak D match, TRBD1 (6 bases). The ends were cut back, 5 bases at V and 4 bases at J, with 14 bases in the middle. Per the germline V gene, CDR1 is SGHTA and CDR2 is FQGTGA. This CDR3 has 14 amino acids. CDR3 bases: TGTGCCAGCAGCCCGACAGGTTCTCTAGAGACCCAGTACTTC. It translates to CASSPTGSLETQYF. The full variable domain, in which reference TRBV7-3 and TRBJ2-5 provide the parts outside the CDR3, is GAGVSQTPSNKVTEKGKYVELRCDPISGHTALYWYRQSLGQGPEFLIYFQGTGAADDSGLPNDRFFAVRPEGSVSTLKIQRTERGDSAVYLCASSPTGSLETQYFGPGTRLLVL.

The V and J genes are TRBV29-1 and TRBJ1-1, with 7 bases aligning to TRBD1. J was trimmed by 4 bases and V by 6 bases; bases with no gene match: 5. CDR1 is SQVTM and CDR2 is ANQGSEA in the germline V gene. The CDR3 is 12 amino acids. The CDR3 here is CSVQGVGTEAFF. DNA for the CDR3: TGCAGCGTCCAGGGGGTCGGCACTGAAGCTTTCTTT. Variable domain in full (rest from reference TRBV29-1 and TRBJ1-1): SAVISQKPSRDICQRGTSLTIQCQVDSQVTMMFWYRQQPGQSLTLIATANQGSEATYESGFVIDKFPISRPNLTFSTLTVSNMSPEDSSIYLCSVQGVGTEAFFGQGTRLTVV.

This rearrangement joins TRBV6-5 to TRBJ1-2; TRBD1 matches 7 bases. This CDR3 region has 13 residues. CDR1 is MNHEY and CDR2 is SVGAGI in the germline V gene. With 0 bases clipped from V and 8 bases from J, the junction kept 3 bases outside the gene matches. The CDR3 region has the DNA TGTGCCAGCAGTTACTCGAAAGGGGGCGGCTACACCTTC. Translation: CASSYSKGGGYTF.